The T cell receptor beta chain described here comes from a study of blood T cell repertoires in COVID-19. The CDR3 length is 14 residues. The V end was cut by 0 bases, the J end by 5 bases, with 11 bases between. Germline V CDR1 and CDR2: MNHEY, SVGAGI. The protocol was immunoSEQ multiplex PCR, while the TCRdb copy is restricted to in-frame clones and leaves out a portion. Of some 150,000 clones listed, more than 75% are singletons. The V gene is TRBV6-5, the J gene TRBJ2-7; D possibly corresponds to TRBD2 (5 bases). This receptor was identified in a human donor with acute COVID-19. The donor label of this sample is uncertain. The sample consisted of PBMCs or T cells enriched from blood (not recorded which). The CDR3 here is CASSYSNPGNEQYF. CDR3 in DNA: TGTGCCAGCAGTTACTCGAATCCGGGGAACGAGCAGTACTTC.